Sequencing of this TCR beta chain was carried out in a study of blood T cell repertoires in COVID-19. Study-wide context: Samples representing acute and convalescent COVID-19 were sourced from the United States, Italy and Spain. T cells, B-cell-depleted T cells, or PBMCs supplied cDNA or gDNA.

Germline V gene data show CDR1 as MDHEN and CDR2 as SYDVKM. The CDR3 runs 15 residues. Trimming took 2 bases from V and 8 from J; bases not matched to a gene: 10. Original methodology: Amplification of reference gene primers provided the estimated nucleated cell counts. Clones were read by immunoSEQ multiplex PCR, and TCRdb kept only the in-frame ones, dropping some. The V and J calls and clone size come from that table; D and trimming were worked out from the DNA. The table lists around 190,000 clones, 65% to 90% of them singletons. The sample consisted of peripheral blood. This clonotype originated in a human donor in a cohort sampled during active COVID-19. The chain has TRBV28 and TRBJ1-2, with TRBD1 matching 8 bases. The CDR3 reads CASSLGLGQGGGYTF. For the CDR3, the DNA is TGTGCCAGCAGTTTAGGGCTCGGACAGGGAGGCGGCTACACCTTC.